The source of this T cell receptor (beta chain) is a study of post-analysis software for immune sequencing data. Overall study findings and caveats: In patients, a few TRBV segments were more frequent than in controls, with TRBV5-6, TRBV5-1 and TRBV20-1 among them.

Trimming removed 6 bases at V and 5 bases at J, with 14 bases between. The CDR3 extends over 15 amino acids. The germline V gene encodes CDR1 SEHNR and CDR2 FQNEAQ (reference sequence). About this clonotype itself: Its antigen is unknown.

Prepared TCR beta cDNA libraries contained unique molecular identifiers. Each CDR3 protein is one row after TCRdb ran MiXCR on the PCR reads. The repertoire has 600,000 to 750,000 distinct CDR3 sequences, roughly three fifths of them found once; the top ten carry 11%. This TCR was sampled from a girl aged 2 to 10 with multiple sclerosis. The rearrangement uses TRBV7-9 and TRBJ2-6; TRBD1 might be the D (6 bases). Material for sequencing was blood. The CDR3 nucleotides are TGTGCCAGCAGTTCCCAGGGGTCAAGGGCCAACGTCCTGACTTTC. Translation: CASSSQGSRANVLTF.